This entry lists 4 T cell receptor beta chains sequenced from one sample in a study of shared clonotypes between healthy human individuals. This table comes from immunoSEQ multiplex PCR, and its TCRdb copy is limited to in-frame clones, with some not included. The sample holds about 1.5 million clones, under 99% seen once. The source material was naive CD4+ T cells sorted from blood. Indicated subset: CD45RA+ positively selected. Every receptor here comes from a man under 40 in good health.

The chain carries TRBV5-4 and TRBJ2-3; D call uncertain. The CDR3 has 14 amino acids. Per germline, CDR1 SGHNT and CDR2 YYREEE (reference sequence). V lost 0 bases, J lost 0 bases, and 5 bases lay in between. In nucleotides, the CDR3 is TGTGCCAGCAGCTTGGTTCCAAGCACAGATACGCAGTATTTT. Its translation is CASSLVPSTDTQYF.

The V and J genes are TRBV14 and TRBJ2-6; no clear D. Trimming cost V 1 base and J 0 bases, with 10 bases left between them. This CDR3 comprises 17 residues. Germline V gene sequence: CDR1 SGHDN, CDR2 FVKESK. The CDR3 protein is CASSQVFRASGANVLTF. Here the CDR3 DNA reads TGTGCCAGCAGCCAAGTCTTTCGAGCCTCTGGGGCCAACGTCCTGACTTTC.

The chain uses TRBV14 and TRBJ2-7; D is possibly TRBD2 (6 bases). The CDR3 length is 16 residues. Trimming removed 2 bases at V and 3 bases at J, with 17 bases between. Germline-derived CDR1 and CDR2 are SGHDN and FVKESK. CDR3 DNA: TGTGCCAGCAGCCAACGAGGAAGTGGTAGCGGCTACGAGCAGTACTTC. It yields the protein CASSQRGSGSGYEQYF.

V gene TRBV27 combines with J gene TRBJ2-7; weak D call: TRBD1 (6 bases). Trimming stripped 5 bases from V and 0 bases from J, with 14 bases between. The CDR3 has 15 residues. Germline lookup yields CDR1 MNHEY and CDR2 SMNVEV (reference sequence). This CDR3 is CASSRGLPTSYEQYF. CDR3 nucleotide sequence: TGTGCCAGCAGTAGGGGGTTACCCACCTCCTACGAGCAGTACTTC.